One sample yielded the 20 T cell receptor beta chains listed below, sequenced in a study of regulatory T cells in long-lasting Graves disease. Investigators prepared the TCR beta libraries by applying iRepertoire HTBI primers and Arm-PCR of CDR3 regions. TCRdb re-derived calls from the multiplex PCR reads in MiXCR, one entry per CDR3 protein. The profile covers around 460,000 distinct CDR3 sequences, with about 15% appearing a single time and approximately 17% taken by the ten largest. Time point of the sample: newly diagnosed GD, antithyroid drugs for less than 3 months. PBMC RNA was the source of the TCR library. These data also featured in a second study, about T cells in Graves' hyperthyroidism and ophthalmopathy.

The sample in question was peripheral blood mononuclear cells (PBMCs), obtained at new diagnosis, from a patient treated with antithyroid drugs. Receptors originate from a woman aged 50 to 65 with Graves disease.

The DNA for the CDR3 is TGTGCCAGCATTCAACCACAGGGTACCCGTGAAGTAGCGGGACAGTACGAGCAGTACTTC. Its translation is CASIQPQGTREVAGQYEQYF. V usage is TRBV27 and J usage is TRBJ2-7, with D maybe TRBD2 (8 bases). The CDR3 contains 20 residues. CDR1 MNHEY and CDR2 SMNVEV come from the germline V gene (reference sequence). V dropped 7 bases and J dropped 4 bases, with 35 bases sitting between them.

This clonotype has a count of ten or more. At one end the junction does not follow the germline gene, possibly because of a read error. The gene calls are TRBV5-1 and TRBJ2-2; 8 bases fit TRBD1. Germline assignment: CDR1 SGHRS and CDR2 YFSETQ. The CDR3 runs 15 residues. CDR3 region: CASSLQGANTGELFF. CDR3 nucleotide sequence: TGTGCCAGCAGCTTACAGGGGGCGAACACCGGGGAGCTGTTTTTT.

The genes are TRBV2 and TRBJ1-1, with a possible D match to TRBD1 (5 bases). CDR1 is SNHLY, CDR2 FYNNEI, per germline. CDR3 size: 17 residues. V lost 5 bases to trimming and J lost 1 base, with 20 bases between them. CDR3 bases: TGTGCCAGCAGTTGGACACTGGTGGGTGGAAAGAACACTGAAGCTTTCTTT. Residues: CASSWTLVGGKNTEAFF.

There are many counts of this clonotype. This chain joins TRBV15 and TRBJ2-2, with D possibly matching TRBD1 (6 bases). Germline CDR1 and CDR2: LNHNV and YYDKDF (reference sequence). Trimming took 1 base from V and 2 from J, leaving 11 bases between them. The CDR3 extends over 16 amino acids. The CDR3 bases are TGTGCCACCAGCAGAGTAGGACAGATTAACACCGGGGAGCTGTTTTTT. Encoded protein: CATSRVGQINTGELFF. Together with reference TRBV15 and TRBJ2-2, the CDR3 gives the full variable domain: DAMVIQNPRYQVTQFGKPVTLSCSQTLNHNVMYWYQQKSSQAPKLLFHYYDKDFNNEADTPDNFQSRRPNTSFCFLDIRSPGLGDTAMYLCATSRVGQINTGELFFGEGSRLTVL.

This clonotype was seen a handful of times. The rearrangement links TRBV9 to TRBJ2-3, with D possibly TRBD2 on 5 matching bases. CDR3 length equals 18 residues. The germline V gene encodes CDR1 SGDLS and CDR2 YYNGEE. V gave up 0 bases and J gave up 5 bases, with 22 bases separating them. CDR3 in amino acids: CASSVEVGLGGSEDTQYF. The CDR3 region has the DNA TGTGCCAGCAGCGTAGAGGTGGGTCTTGGCGGGTCAGAAGATACGCAGTATTTT.

The sample holds one count of this clonotype. The V call is TRBV28, the J call TRBJ1-5; 7 bases are a match to TRBD1. Germline V gene lookup returns CDR1 MDHEN and CDR2 SYDVKM. This CDR3 is 15 amino acids long. V trimming: 6 bases; J trimming: 4 bases; junction bases outside the gene matches: 9. The CDR3 region is CASRTQTGPNQPQHF. The CDR3 nucleotides are TGTGCCAGCAGAACTCAGACAGGGCCAAATCAGCCCCAGCATTTT.

Many counts were recorded for this clonotype. This chain uses TRBV20-1 with TRBJ2-1, with 8 bases aligning to TRBD2. This CDR3 region has 16 residues. Germline V gene data show CDR1 as DFQATT and CDR2 as SNEGSKA (reference sequence). V was clipped by 4 bases and J by 6 bases; unmatched bases: 14. The CDR3 bases are TGCAGTGCTATTACGCCGGGACTAGTCTATATCAATGAGCAGTTCTTC. Residues: CSAITPGLVYINEQFF.

This clonotype has a count of ten or more. The rearrangement links TRBV19 to TRBJ2-7; 8 positions match TRBD1. The CDR3 extends over 15 amino acids. V shed 5 bases, J shed 0 bases, and the junction held 6 bases outside the gene matches. Germline CDR1 LNHDA, CDR2 SQIVND (reference sequence). The CDR3 region is CASSPRTGFSYEQYF. The CDR3 nucleotides are TGTGCCAGTAGTCCCCGGACAGGGTTCTCCTACGAGCAGTACTTC.

This clonotype appeared many times. J is TRBJ2-1 and V is TRBV7-3; TRBD2 matches 10 bases. CDR3 size: 16 residues. Trimming took 3 bases from V and 3 from J; bases not matched to a gene: 5. The germline V gene has CDR1 SGHTA and CDR2 FQGTGA. DNA of the CDR3: TGTGCCAGCAGCTTGCTAGCGGGAGATGGCTACAATGAGCAGTTCTTC. It translates to CASSLLAGDGYNEQFF. The full variable domain, completed using reference TRBV7-3 and TRBJ2-1, is GAGVSQTPSNKVTEKGKYVELRCDPISGHTALYWYRQSLGQGPEFLIYFQGTGAADDSGLPNDRFFAVRPEGSVSTLKIQRTERGDSAVYLCASSLLAGDGYNEQFFGPGTRLTVL.

This clonotype was counted many times. For the CDR3, the DNA is TGTGCCACCAGCGACACATCTGGGGCCAACGTCCTGACTTTC. It codes for CATSDTSGANVLTF. The chain joins TRBV24-1 to TRBJ2-6, with unresolved D. Trimming took off 7 bases at V and 1 base at J, with 7 bases between the two ends. Germline V CDR1 and CDR2: KGHDR, SFDVKD. This CDR3 region has 14 residues.

The chain couples TRBV6-4 to TRBJ1-4; weak D call: TRBD1 (5 bases). This CDR3 has 15 residues. Between the trimmed V and J ends, which lost 2 bases and 5 bases, there was a span of 12 bases. Germline CDR1 and CDR2: MRHNA and SNTAGT. CDR3 amino acids: CASSDEGRVNEKLFF. CDR3 sequence (DNA): TGTGCCAGCAGTGACGAGGGCAGGGTGAATGAAAAACTGTTTTTT.

The chain combines TRBV7-9 with TRBJ2-6; D is unresolved. Trimming cost V 5 bases and J 3 bases, with 14 bases left between them. This CDR3 has 16 residues. Germline V gene data show CDR1 as SEHNR and CDR2 as FQNEAQ (reference sequence). In DNA, the CDR3 is TGTGCCAGCAGCCCACTGGTTGGGCTTGGGGCCAACGTCCTGACTTTC. It yields the protein CASSPLVGLGANVLTF.

This clonotype has only a few counts. This chain connects TRBV19 to TRBJ1-6; no clear D gene. The V and J ends lost 7 bases and 6 bases respectively, with 19 bases between them. The germline V gene has CDR1 LNHDA and CDR2 SQIVND (reference sequence). The CDR3 spans 16 residues. This CDR3 is CASMDRLGSGNSPLHF. DNA for the CDR3: TGTGCCAGTATGGACCGACTGGGGTCGGGTAATTCACCCCTCCACTTT.

This clonotype showed up many times. V is TRBV28 and J is TRBJ2-5, with D possibly being TRBD2 (6 bases). This CDR3 region has 14 residues. With 2 bases removed from V and 4 bases from J, the gap between germline ends came to 11 bases. Germline V gives CDR1 MDHEN, CDR2 SYDVKM. CDR3 coding DNA: TGTGCCAGCAGTTTAGCGGGAAGGGGAGAGACCCAGTACTTC. Protein product: CASSLAGRGETQYF.

Notes on this clonotype: This may be a read error, as it is one base from a much larger clone. The rearrangement links TRBV30 to TRBJ2-1; D possibly corresponds to TRBD2 (6 bases). The CDR3 runs to 15 residues. In germline, CDR1 is GTSNPN, CDR2 SVGIG (reference sequence). Trimming took off 5 bases at V and 0 bases at J, with 14 bases between the two ends. The CDR3 sequence: CAWGPSGRSYNEQFF. In nucleotides, the CDR3 is TGTGCCTGGGGTCCCAGCGGGCGCTCCTACAATGAGCAGTTCTTC.

The gene calls are TRBV20-1 and TRBJ2-7; tentative D call: TRBD2 (5 bases). Deletions cut 1 base from V and 3 bases from J, with 10 bases between. The CDR3 contains 13 residues. Germline V gene sequence: CDR1 DFQATT, CDR2 SNEGSKA (reference sequence). In DNA form, the CDR3 reads TGCAGTGCTAGAGGAGCGGCAAGCTACGAGCAGTACTTC. As protein: CSARGAASYEQYF.

This sequence joins TRBV5-1 and TRBJ1-2; D is undetermined. The CDR3 is made up of 13 amino acids. Germline V gene lookup returns CDR1 SGHRS and CDR2 YFSETQ. With 0 bases removed from V and 7 bases from J, the gap between germline ends came to 10 bases. The CDR3 DNA reads TGCGCCAGCAGCTTGGGGGCCCCCGGTGGCTACACCTTC. It specifies CASSLGAPGGYTF.

This chain uses TRBV20-1 with TRBJ2-7; D might be TRBD2 (6 bases). CDR1 is DFQATT, CDR2 SNEGSKA, per germline (reference sequence). V was cut by 0 bases and J by 6 bases, with 15 bases left in between. The CDR3 spans 14 residues. The CDR3 DNA reads TGCAGTGCTAGAGATCACGGGGAGGAGGGCGAGCAGTACTTC. Translation: CSARDHGEEGEQYF.

Only a few counts were recorded for this clonotype. The gene calls are TRBV5-4 and TRBJ2-1; TRBD2 matches at 13 bases. The CDR3 runs to 16 residues. Trimming at V came to 0 bases and at J to 7 bases, leaving 4 bases not matched to a gene. Germline V gives CDR1 SGHNT, CDR2 YYREEE (reference sequence). DNA for the CDR3: TGTGCCAGCAGCTTGGGAGGACTAGCGGGAGAAAATGAGCAGTTCTTC. Encoded protein: CASSLGGLAGENEQFF. Variable domain in full (rest from reference TRBV5-4 and TRBJ2-1): ETGVTQSPTHLIKTRGQQVTLRCSSQSGHNTVSWYQQALGQGPQFIFQYYREEENGRGNFPPRFSGLQFPNYSSELNVNALELDDSALYLCASSLGGLAGENEQFFGPGTRLTVL.

The chain combines TRBV18 with TRBJ2-3; D uncertain. Per the germline V gene, CDR1 is KGHSH and CDR2 is LQKENI. The V and J ends lost 3 bases and 2 bases respectively, with 6 bases between them. The CDR3 is 13 residues long. CDR3 sequence (DNA): TGTGCCAGCTCACCCGATACCACAGATACGCAGTATTTT. Translation gives CASSPDTTDTQYF.